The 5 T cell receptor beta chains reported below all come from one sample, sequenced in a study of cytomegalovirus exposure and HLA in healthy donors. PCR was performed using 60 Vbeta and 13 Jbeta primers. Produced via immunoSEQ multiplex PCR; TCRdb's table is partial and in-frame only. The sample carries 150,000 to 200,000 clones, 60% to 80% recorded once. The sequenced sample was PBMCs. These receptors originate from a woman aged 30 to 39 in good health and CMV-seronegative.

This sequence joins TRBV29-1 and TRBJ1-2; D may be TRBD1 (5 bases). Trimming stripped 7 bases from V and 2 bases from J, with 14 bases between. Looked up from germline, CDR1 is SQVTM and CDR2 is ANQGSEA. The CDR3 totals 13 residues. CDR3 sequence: CSARSGANYGYTF. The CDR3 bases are TGCAGCGCCCGAAGTGGGGCCAACTATGGCTACACCTTC.

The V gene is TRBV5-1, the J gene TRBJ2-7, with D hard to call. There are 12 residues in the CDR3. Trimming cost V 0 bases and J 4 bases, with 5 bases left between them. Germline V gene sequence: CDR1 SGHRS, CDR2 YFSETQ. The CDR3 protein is CASSLVAYEQYF. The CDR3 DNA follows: TGCGCCAGCAGCTTGGTCGCGTACGAGCAGTACTTC.

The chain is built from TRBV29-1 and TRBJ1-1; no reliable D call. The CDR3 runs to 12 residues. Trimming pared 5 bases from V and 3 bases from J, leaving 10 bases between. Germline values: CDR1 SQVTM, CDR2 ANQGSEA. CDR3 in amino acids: CSVRIEDTEAFF. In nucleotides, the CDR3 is TGCAGCGTTAGAATAGAGGACACTGAAGCTTTCTTT.

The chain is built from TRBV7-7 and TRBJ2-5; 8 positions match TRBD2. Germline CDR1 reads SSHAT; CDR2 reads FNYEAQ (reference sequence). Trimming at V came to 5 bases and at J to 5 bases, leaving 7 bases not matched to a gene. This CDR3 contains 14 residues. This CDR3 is CASSPGLASETQYF. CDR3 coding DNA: TGTGCCAGCAGCCCCGGACTAGCTAGCGAGACCCAGTACTTC.

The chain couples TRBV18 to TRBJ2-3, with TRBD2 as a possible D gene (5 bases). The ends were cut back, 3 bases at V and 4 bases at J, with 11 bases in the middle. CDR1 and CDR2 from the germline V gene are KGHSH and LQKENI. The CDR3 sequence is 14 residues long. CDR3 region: CASSPLDSSDTQYF. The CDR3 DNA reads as TGTGCCAGCTCACCCCTGGACTCTTCAGATACGCAGTATTTT.